The source of this T cell receptor beta chain is a study of T cells in Graves' hyperthyroidism and ophthalmopathy. RNA transcripts gave rise to amplified TCR beta CDR3 regions. HTBI primers were used for first-round RT-PCR of the TCR CDR3. TCRdb re-called the multiplex PCR reads through MiXCR, storing one row per CDR3 protein. The sample has 600,000 to 650,000 distinct CDR3 sequences; roughly 20% are singletons. Of note for this clonotype: Its target is not known.

General observations from the study: Model predictions of ophthalmopathy came a median around 6.5 months before onset.

The TCR originated in a man aged 25-45 years with Graves' ophthalmopathy. Input material: blood.

CDR3: CASSSGSLGTSGGKFGEQYF. The CDR3 bases are TGTGCCAGCAGCTCAGGGTCTTTAGGGACTAGCGGTGGCAAATTCGGAGAGCAGTACTTC. The rearrangement joins TRBV7-9 to TRBJ2-7, with TRBD2 matching over 11 bases. CDR3 length equals 20 residues. Unmatched junction bases numbered 24, after V lost 4 bases and J lost 7 bases. Germline loops: CDR1 SEHNR, CDR2 FQNEAQ (reference sequence).